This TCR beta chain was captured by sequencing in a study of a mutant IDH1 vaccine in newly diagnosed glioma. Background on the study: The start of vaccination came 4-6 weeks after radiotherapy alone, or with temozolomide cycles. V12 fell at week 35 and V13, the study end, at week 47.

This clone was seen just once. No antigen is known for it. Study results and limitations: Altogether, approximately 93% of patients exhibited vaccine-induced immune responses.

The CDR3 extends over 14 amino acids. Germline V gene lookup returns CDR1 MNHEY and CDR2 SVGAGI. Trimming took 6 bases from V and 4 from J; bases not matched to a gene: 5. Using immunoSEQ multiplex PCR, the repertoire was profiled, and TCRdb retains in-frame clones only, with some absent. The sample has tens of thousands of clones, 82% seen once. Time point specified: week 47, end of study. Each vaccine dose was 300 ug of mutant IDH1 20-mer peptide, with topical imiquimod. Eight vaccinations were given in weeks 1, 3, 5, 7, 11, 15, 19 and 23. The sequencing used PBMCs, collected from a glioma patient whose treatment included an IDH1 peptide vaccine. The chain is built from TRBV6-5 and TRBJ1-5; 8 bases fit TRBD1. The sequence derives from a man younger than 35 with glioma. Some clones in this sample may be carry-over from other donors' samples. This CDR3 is CASSRTGPNQPQHF. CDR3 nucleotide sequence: TGTGCCAGCAGCCGGACAGGGCCTAATCAGCCCCAGCATTTT.